The 31 T cell receptor beta chains presented below share a single source sample, sequenced in a study of T cell repertoires in cytomegalovirus infection. From the reads, TCRdb called clonotypes with MiXCR, one entry per CDR3 protein. In the table there are under 350,000 distinct CDR3 sequences, roughly 9.5% of which are singletons. Sequenced input: PBMCs. Receptors were obtained from a human donor in good health (CMV status not recorded). Some clones in this sample may be carry-over from other donors' samples.

The chain couples TRBV6-2 or TRBV6-3 to TRBJ1-1, with D tentatively TRBD1 (6 bases). Trimming pared 2 bases from V and 9 bases from J, leaving 13 bases between. The CDR3 length is 13 residues. Germline CDR1 MNHEY, CDR2 SVGEGT. CDR3 coding DNA: TGTGCCAGCAGTTACAGGCGACAGGATCAAGCTTTCTTT. Translating gives CASSYRRQDQAFF.

CDR3 amino acids: CSAPQTGEYGYTF. In DNA form, the CDR3 reads TGCAGCGCCCCCCAGACAGGGGAGTATGGCTACACCTTC. The rearrangement uses TRBV29-1 and TRBJ1-2, with 8 bases matching TRBD1. This CDR3 comprises 13 residues. V lost 7 bases, J lost 5 bases, and 9 bases stayed unmatched. Germline loops: CDR1 SQVTM, CDR2 ANQGSEA.

This clonotype was seen a few times. The CDR3 here is CASSLVGTGEFNEQYF. CDR3 DNA sequence: TGTGCCAGCAGCTTAGTCGGGACAGGGGAATTCAACGAGCAGTACTTC. The J gene is TRBJ2-7, the V gene TRBV7-9; 10 bases are a match to TRBD1. The CDR3 loop spans 16 amino acids. Germline CDR1 SEHNR, CDR2 FQNEAQ (reference sequence). The V and J ends lost 1 base and 5 bases, in that order; junction bases with no gene match: 8.

There are a few counts of this clonotype. V gene TRBV20-1 combines with J gene TRBJ1-2; D perhaps matches TRBD1 (6 bases). Trimming stripped 3 bases from V and 5 bases from J, with 10 bases between. The CDR3 runs to 12 residues. CDR1 is DFQATT and CDR2 is SNEGSKA in the germline V gene (reference sequence). For the CDR3, the DNA is TGCAGTGCTAGGGGGGACACTTATGGCTACACCTTC. The encoded protein is CSARGDTYGYTF.

This clonotype was recorded many times. The chain recombines TRBV6-1 with TRBJ1-2; 7 positions agree with TRBD1. Germline V lookup: CDR1 MNHNS, CDR2 SASEGT. CDR3 length equals 15 residues. The trim removed 5 bases at V and 2 bases at J, leaving 8 bases unmatched. The CDR3 loop reads CASSRTGSKNYGYTF. The DNA of the CDR3 is TGTGCCAGCAGTCGGACAGGTTCAAAAAACTATGGCTACACCTTC.

This clonotype was picked up a small number of times. J is TRBJ2-3 and V is TRBV7-9, with 14 bases identical to TRBD2. The CDR3 extends over 17 amino acids. Losses at the gene ends were 5 bases for V and 3 bases for J; bases not matched to a gene: 7. Per the germline V gene, CDR1 is SEHNR and CDR2 is FQNEAQ (reference sequence). The CDR3 sequence is CASSQGLAGARTDTQYF. CDR3 DNA: TGTGCCAGCAGCCAGGGACTAGCGGGGGCTCGGACAGATACGCAGTATTTT. The whole variable domain, remainder taken from reference TRBV7-9 and TRBJ2-3, is DTGVSQNPRHKITKRGQNVTFRCDPISEHNRLYWYRQTLGQGPEFLTYFQNEAQLEKSRLLSDRFSAERPKGSFSTLEIQRTEQGDSAMYLCASSQGLAGARTDTQYFGPGTRLTVL.

This rearrangement joins TRBV6-1 to TRBJ1-2; TRBD1 agrees at 7 bases. V shed 4 bases, J shed 7 bases, and the junction held 15 bases outside the gene matches. The CDR3 spans 16 residues. Per germline, CDR1 MNHNS and CDR2 SASEGT. The CDR3 here is CASSVFQGGREGGYTF. The CDR3 nucleotides read TGTGCCAGCAGTGTCTTTCAAGGGGGCAGGGAAGGTGGCTACACCTTC.

V and J are TRBV28 and TRBJ1-5; maybe TRBD1 (5 bases). The CDR3 runs to 15 residues. Trimming pared 3 bases from V and 3 bases from J, leaving 12 bases between. Germline values: CDR1 MDHEN, CDR2 SYDVKM. The CDR3 loop is CASSFVGASNQPQHF. The DNA of the CDR3 is TGTGCCAGCAGTTTCGTAGGGGCGTCCAATCAGCCCCAGCATTTT.

This clonotype occurred a few times. The chain joins TRBV12-3 or TRBV12-4 to TRBJ1-6; D gene ambiguous. The V gene lost 5 bases and the J gene lost 8 bases, with 10 bases spanning the gap. This CDR3 region has 13 residues. In nucleotides, the CDR3 is TGTGCCAGCAGTCAAGTACTTTATTCACCCCTCCACTTT. Protein sequence: CASSQVLYSPLHF.

This rearrangement joins TRBV29-1 to TRBJ2-7; possibly TRBD1 or TRBD2 for D (5 bases each). V dropped 6 bases and J dropped 3 bases, with 12 bases sitting between them. CDR1 is SQVTM and CDR2 is ANQGSEA in the germline V gene. There are 12 residues in the CDR3. Here the CDR3 DNA reads TGCAGCGTAGCCGGGACGGTCTACGAGCAGTACTTC. This gives the protein CSVAGTVYEQYF.

The chain is built from TRBV7-9 and TRBJ1-1; no reliable D call. V lost 1 base to trimming and J lost 3 bases, with 12 bases between them. This CDR3 is 15 amino acids long. The germline V gene encodes CDR1 SEHNR and CDR2 FQNEAQ (reference sequence). The CDR3 coding sequence is TGTGCCAGCAGCTTAGGGGGTAAGAGGTACACTGAAGCTTTCTTT. It is translated as CASSLGGKRYTEAFF.

This clonotype has a handful of counts. This chain joins TRBV27 and TRBJ1-2; 8 bases align to TRBD1. The J segment lost 6 bases and the V segment lost 2 bases, leaving 11 bases of the junction unmatched. Germline CDR1 and CDR2: MNHEY and SMNVEV (reference sequence). The CDR3 contains 16 residues. In DNA form, the CDR3 reads TGTGCCAGCAGTTTACTACAATCGGACAGGGACGATGGCTACACCTTC. Amino acid sequence: CASSLLQSDRDDGYTF.

This clonotype was recorded at least ten times. The rearrangement joins TRBV5-4 to TRBJ2-5; 8 positions agree with TRBD2. The J segment lost 5 bases and the V segment lost 0 bases, leaving 12 bases of the junction unmatched. This CDR3 contains 17 residues. Germline V gene lookup returns CDR1 SGHNT and CDR2 YYREEE (reference sequence). CDR3 region: CASSLGSAGVRWETQYF. The CDR3 DNA reads TGTGCCAGCAGCTTGGGCTCAGCGGGGGTCCGGTGGGAGACCCAGTACTTC.

This clonotype has just one count. An end of the junction differs from the germline gene, which may be a read error. The chain combines TRBV19 with TRBJ1-1; 7 bases line up with TRBD1. Germline CDR1 reads LNHDA; CDR2 reads SQIVND (reference sequence). The CDR3 has 12 residues. As DNA, the CDR3 is TGTGCCTGTAGGGACAGAAACACTGAAGCTTTCTTT. This gives the protein CACRDRNTEAFF.

In this sample, this clonotype turned up a few times. The rearrangement uses TRBV28 and TRBJ1-2; D is unresolved. V was pared by 7 bases and J by 4 bases, with 7 bases between. The CDR3 consists of 11 residues. The germline V gene encodes CDR1 MDHEN and CDR2 SYDVKM. The CDR3 protein is CASKKSYGYTF. The CDR3 DNA sequence: TGTGCCAGCAAAAAAAGCTATGGCTACACCTTC.

This clonotype was seen more than once but under ten times. The CDR3 reads CASSLPDRGGYEQYF. As DNA, the CDR3 is TGTGCCAGCAGCCTACCCGACAGGGGGGGTTACGAGCAGTACTTC. J is TRBJ2-7 and V is TRBV7-2; 9 bases are a match to TRBD1. V lost 5 bases, J lost 4 bases, and 9 bases stayed unmatched. CDR3 length: 15 amino acids. The germline CDR1 and CDR2 sequences are SGHTA and FQGNSA.

The chain links TRBV28 to TRBJ2-7, with D perhaps matching TRBD2 (6 bases). This CDR3 has 15 residues. Trimming left V 7 bases short and J 7 bases short, with 23 bases between. CDR1 and CDR2 from the germline V gene are MDHEN and SYDVKM. The CDR3 loop is CASIVRRGNLWEQYF. The CDR3 DNA follows: TGTGCCAGCATCGTACGACGGGGGAACTTGTGGGAGCAGTACTTC.

There are many counts of this clonotype. The chain is built from TRBV25-1 and TRBJ1-1; 12 positions match TRBD1. The V gene's germline CDR1 is MGHDK and CDR2 SYGVNS. J was trimmed by 10 bases and V by 3 bases; bases with no gene match: 6. This CDR3 has 14 residues. CDR3: CASSDGDRGRRAFF. In DNA, the CDR3 is TGTGCCAGCAGTGATGGGGACAGGGGGCGTCGAGCTTTCTTT.

Only a few counts were recorded for this clonotype. CDR3 nucleotide sequence: TGTGCCAGCGGACAGGGGGTATCAGAGACCCAGTACTTC. It codes for CASGQGVSETQYF. J is TRBJ2-5 and V is TRBV18; 10 positions match TRBD1. The trim removed 8 bases at V and 4 bases at J, leaving 4 bases unmatched. Germline V CDR1 and CDR2: KGHSH, LQKENI. CDR3 length equals 13 residues. The complete variable domain, with remaining parts taken from reference TRBV18 and TRBJ2-5, reads NAGVMQNPRHLVRRRGQEARLRCSPMKGHSHVYWYRQLPEEGLKFMVYLQKENIIDESGMPKERFSAEFPKEGPSILRIQQVVRGDSAAYFCASGQGVSETQYFGPGTRLLVL.

The V gene is TRBV7-9, the J gene TRBJ2-5, with 8 nucleotides matching TRBD2. J was trimmed by 1 base and V by 6 bases; bases with no gene match: 4. The CDR3 is made up of 14 amino acids. Germline V gene lookup returns CDR1 SEHNR and CDR2 FQNEAQ (reference sequence). The CDR3 DNA sequence: TGTGCCAGCAGTTTCGGGACTAGCCAAGAGACCCAGTACTTC. Its protein product is CASSFGTSQETQYF. Drawing the rest from reference TRBV7-9 and TRBJ2-5, the complete variable domain is DTGVSQNPRHKITKRGQNVTFRCDPISEHNRLYWYRQTLGQGPEFLTYFQNEAQLEKSRLLSDRFSAERPKGSFSTLEIQRTEQGDSAMYLCASSFGTSQETQYFGPGTRLLVL.

This clonotype appeared many times. The chain carries TRBV6-2 or TRBV6-3 and TRBJ2-3; 7 bases align to TRBD2. The V segment lost 4 bases and the J segment 1 base; nucleotides outside the gene matches: 14. The germline CDR1 and CDR2 sequences are MNHEY and SVGEGT. The CDR3 is made up of 18 amino acids. CDR3 loop: CASSLTWDYRTRTDTQYF. CDR3 in DNA: TGTGCCAGCAGTTTAACCTGGGACTATCGTACCCGCACAGATACGCAGTATTTT.

This clonotype was seen a handful of times. The V call is TRBV19, the J call TRBJ2-7; no firm D call. Looked up from germline, CDR1 is LNHDA and CDR2 is SQIVND (reference sequence). V was shortened by 7 bases and J by 2 bases, with 15 bases between the two germline ends. The CDR3 totals 14 residues. The CDR3 nucleotides are TGTGCCAGTAAAGTCGCCGTCGCCGCCTACGAGCAGTACTTC. Amino acid sequence: CASKVAVAAYEQYF.

This clonotype was detected many times. The V gene is TRBV7-9, the J gene TRBJ2-5, with 7 nucleotides matching TRBD1. CDR3 length equals 19 residues. Germline CDR1 and CDR2: SEHNR and FQNEAQ (reference sequence). Trimming cost V 3 bases and J 5 bases; bases outside gene matches: 21. CDR3 sequence (DNA): TGTGCCAGCAGCTTGCCCCCGCGACAGGGCCCCACCGGTTTGGAGACCCAGTACTTC. This gives the protein CASSLPPRQGPTGLETQYF. The complete variable domain, with remaining parts taken from reference TRBV7-9 and TRBJ2-5, reads DTGVSQNPRHKITKRGQNVTFRCDPISEHNRLYWYRQTLGQGPEFLTYFQNEAQLEKSRLLSDRFSAERPKGSFSTLEIQRTEQGDSAMYLCASSLPPRQGPTGLETQYFGPGTRLLVL.

The chain couples TRBV3-1 to TRBJ2-7; possibly TRBD2 for D (5 bases). V lost 3 bases, J lost 4 bases, and 19 bases lay in between. The CDR3 is 16 residues long. Germline assignment: CDR1 LGHDT and CDR2 YNNKEL (reference sequence). The CDR3 bases are TGTGCCAGCAGCCACCCATCGACTAAAGGATCTTACGAGCAGTACTTC. Amino acid sequence: CASSHPSTKGSYEQYF.

This clonotype came up a few times. The chain couples TRBV6-6 to TRBJ2-7; 7 positions agree with TRBD2. Trimming cost V 0 bases and J 7 bases; bases outside gene matches: 9. The CDR3 covers 15 residues. Germline V gene lookup returns CDR1 MNHNY and CDR2 SVGAGI (reference sequence). Here the CDR3 reads CASSYSGLAEREQYF. CDR3 sequence (DNA): TGTGCCAGCAGTTACTCAGGGCTAGCGGAGAGGGAGCAGTACTTC.

The J gene is TRBJ2-7, the V gene TRBV12-3 or TRBV12-4; D is unresolved. Trimming pared 5 bases from V and 0 bases from J, leaving 14 bases between. This CDR3 contains 15 residues. In nucleotides, the CDR3 is TGTGCCAGCAGTCGCGATGTGGGCTACTCCTACGAGCAGTACTTC. It codes for CASSRDVGYSYEQYF.

This clonotype was observed a handful of times. The CDR3: CASSLATSRVYSGNTIYF. As DNA, the CDR3 is TGTGCCAGCAGCTTAGCTACCTCGCGGGTCTACTCTGGAAACACCATATATTTT. The chain is built from TRBV7-8 and TRBJ1-3; no clear D. This CDR3 has 18 amino acids. The V end was cut by 0 bases, the J end by 0 bases, with 15 bases between. Germline V lookup: CDR1 SGHVS, CDR2 FQNEAQ.

This chain connects TRBV19 to TRBJ1-1, with D maybe TRBD1 (5 bases). The CDR3 is 12 amino acids. The V gene lost 2 bases and the J gene lost 7 bases, with 8 bases spanning the gap. Germline CDR1 reads LNHDA; CDR2 reads SQIVND (reference sequence). In DNA form, the CDR3 reads TGTGCCAGTAGTATAAGGGGAGGTGAAGCTTTCTTT. The encoded protein is CASSIRGGEAFF.

V gene TRBV5-1 combines with J gene TRBJ2-1; TRBD1 matches 9 bases. Germline values: CDR1 SGHRS, CDR2 YFSETQ. V was pared by 4 bases and J by 6 bases, with 8 bases of the junction left unmatched. The CDR3 has 15 residues. The CDR3 loop reads CASSGRTGASNEQFF. The DNA of the CDR3 is TGCGCCAGCAGCGGAAGGACAGGGGCAAGCAATGAGCAGTTCTTC.

This clonotype was detected many times. CDR3 sequence reads: CAISDKLGLRGAEGNTIYF. The CDR3 bases are TGTGCCATCAGTGATAAACTCGGGTTAAGGGGTGCAGAAGGAAACACCATATATTTT. The genes are TRBV10-3 and TRBJ1-3, with D perhaps TRBD1 (5 bases). The CDR3 consists of 19 residues. Germline assignment: CDR1 ENHRY and CDR2 SYGVKD. Trimming removed 3 bases from V and 4 bases from J, with 25 bases in between.

This clonotype was counted many times. V gene TRBV4-3 combines with J gene TRBJ1-1, with 7 bases fitting TRBD1. This CDR3 has 17 amino acids. V gave up 0 bases and J gave up 4 bases; unmatched junction bases: 11. The germline CDR1 and CDR2 sequences are LGHNA and YSLEER. The chain's CDR3 is CASSQDPGRGGRTEAFF. The DNA for the CDR3 is TGCGCCAGCAGCCAAGATCCCGGCAGGGGGGGGCGCACTGAAGCTTTCTTT.